What follows are 16 T cell receptor beta chains derived from one specimen sequenced in a study of blood T cells in healthy people across ages. Through a sample-barcoded 5' primer and a J-beta primer mix, a second PCR was run for 7 to 11 cycles. MiXCR, run by TCRdb on the 5' RACE reads, gives a single entry per CDR3 protein. The sample lists 700,000 to 900,000 distinct CDR3 sequences; 20% to 30% were seen once. The data also belong to a second study, concerning T cells of mothers and their children.

Material for sequencing was blood. The receptors here all came from a boy aged 5-17 years in good health.

This clonotype was counted ten times or more. This rearrangement joins TRBV28 to TRBJ2-6; D unresolved. The CDR3 sequence is 15 residues long. CDR1 and CDR2 from the germline V gene are MDHEN and SYDVKM. Trimming pared 7 bases from V and 2 bases from J, leaving 12 bases between. The CDR3 protein is CASIPGSAGANVLTF. CDR3 DNA sequence: TGTGCCAGCATCCCGGGTAGTGCTGGGGCCAACGTCCTGACTTTC.

This rearrangement joins TRBV4-1 to TRBJ2-3; D remains ambiguous. The germline V gene encodes CDR1 MGHRA and CDR2 YSYEKL. The germline V and J ends were trimmed by 10 bases and 6 bases, with 11 bases remaining between them. The CDR3 consists of 11 residues. The CDR3 here is CATTFGDTQYF. CDR3 DNA sequence: TGCGCCACCACCTTCGGCGATACGCAGTATTTT.

This clonotype has a handful of counts. This rearrangement joins TRBV11-2 to TRBJ2-1; tentatively, D is TRBD2 (5 bases). Trimming left V 5 bases short and J 5 bases short, with 16 bases between. Germline V lookup: CDR1 SGHAT, CDR2 FQNNGV. The CDR3 extends over 15 amino acids. CDR3 sequence (DNA): TGTGCCAGCAGCGCGATACACGGGAAAAACAATGAGCAGTTCTTC. Translated: CASSAIHGKNNEQFF.

This clonotype was counted between two and nine times. V is TRBV29-1 and J is TRBJ2-2; no clear D gene. The CDR3 loop spans 14 amino acids. Germline V gives CDR1 SQVTM, CDR2 ANQGSEA. Trimming cost V 7 bases and J 4 bases, with 16 bases left between them. CDR3 coding DNA: TGCAGCGGGACCCGTAGCTCGATCACCGGGGAGCTGTTTTTT. It yields the protein CSGTRSSITGELFF.

This clonotype was observed a handful of times. V and J are TRBV4-3 and TRBJ2-3; no firm D call. The CDR3 loop spans 14 amino acids. V gave up 2 bases and J gave up 6 bases, with 12 bases separating them. Germline lookup yields CDR1 LGHNA and CDR2 YSLEER. The CDR3 DNA sequence: TGCGCCAGCAGCCAATGGATAGCTAGGGATACGCAGTATTTT. It translates to CASSQWIARDTQYF.

This chain joins TRBV5-6 and TRBJ1-1, with 9 bases that match TRBD1. Trimming removed 4 bases from V and 3 bases from J; junction bases left unmatched: 10. The CDR3 contains 16 residues. CDR1 is SGHDT, CDR2 YYEEEE, per germline. The CDR3, as DNA: TGTGCCAGCAGCCCCGGGACAGGGTGGTCGGACACTGAAGCTTTCTTT. Translation: CASSPGTGWSDTEAFF.

The chain links TRBV9 to TRBJ2-7, with 12 bases that match TRBD2. V lost 4 bases, J lost 3 bases, and 8 bases stayed unmatched. The CDR3 length is 16 residues. Germline lookup yields CDR1 SGDLS and CDR2 YYNGEE. CDR3 DNA: TGTGCCAGCAGCTCACAGGGACTAGCGGGCCACTACGAGCAGTACTTC. It specifies CASSSQGLAGHYEQYF.

This chain joins TRBV9 and TRBJ1-1, with D possibly matching TRBD1 (5 bases). V shed 2 bases and J shed 1 base, with 12 bases lying between them. Germline lookup yields CDR1 SGDLS and CDR2 YYNGEE. This CDR3 comprises 15 residues. CDR3 nucleotides: TGTGCCAGCAGCGTTTTGACAGCTCCGAACACTGAAGCTTTCTTT. It codes for CASSVLTAPNTEAFF.

This chain uses TRBV7-8 with TRBJ2-5, with 8 bases lining up with TRBD2. The DNA matches TRBJ2-1 better at its end, which makes the J call doubtful. The CDR3 extends over 16 amino acids. Germline CDR1 is SGHVS and CDR2 is FQNEAQ. CDR3 in DNA: TGTGCCAGCAGCCCATGGGTAGCGGGAACTCGCAATGAGCAGTTCTTC. Amino acid sequence: CASSPWVAGTRNEQFF.

This sequence joins TRBV4-1 and TRBJ2-1, with D perhaps matching TRBD1 (6 bases). The germline V gene has CDR1 MGHRA and CDR2 YSYEKL. The CDR3 loop spans 14 amino acids. Trimming shortened V by 2 bases and J by 7 bases, and 12 bases separated the two germline ends. In DNA form, the CDR3 reads TGCGCCAGCAGCCAATACAGGGTAGGAAATGAGCAGTTCTTC. Its protein is CASSQYRVGNEQFF.

The V call is TRBV28, the J call TRBJ2-3; 8 bases line up with TRBD2. The germline gives CDR1 MDHEN, CDR2 SYDVKM. The length of the CDR3 is 14 residues. Trimming at V came to 8 bases and at J to 4 bases, leaving 8 bases not matched to a gene. CDR3 sequence (DNA): TGTGCCAGCGCCCCGGGGGGGGCCTCAGATACGCAGTATTTT. This sequence encodes CASAPGGASDTQYF.

The chain joins TRBV3-1 to TRBJ1-2, with D possibly TRBD1 on 5 matching bases. Germline V gene sequence: CDR1 LGHDT, CDR2 YNNKEL (reference sequence). The CDR3 consists of 14 residues. Trimming cost V 2 bases and J 5 bases, with 12 bases left between them. CDR3 coding DNA: TGTGCCAGCAGCCAATCAGAGGGACGTTATGGCTACACCTTC. Protein sequence: CASSQSEGRYGYTF.

This chain links TRBV15 with TRBJ2-7, with unresolved D. In germline, CDR1 is LNHNV, CDR2 YYDKDF (reference sequence). The CDR3 is 15 amino acids. Trimming left V 0 bases short and J 0 bases short, with 9 bases between. The CDR3 protein is CATSRDPVSSYEQYF. Here the CDR3 DNA reads TGTGCCACCAGCAGAGATCCAGTGAGCTCCTACGAGCAGTACTTC.

This clonotype was found a few times. The CDR3: CSVEEGLGETQYF. In DNA, the CDR3 is TGCAGCGTTGAAGAAGGTCTCGGGGAGACCCAGTACTTC. This chain joins TRBV29-1 and TRBJ2-5; D is ambiguous. The CDR3 length is 13 residues. Trimming pared 0 bases from V and 5 bases from J, leaving 10 bases between. The germline gives CDR1 SQVTM, CDR2 ANQGSEA.

The chain uses TRBV6-6 and TRBJ2-5, with 13 bases that match TRBD2. Trimming took 7 bases from V and 2 from J; bases not matched to a gene: 7. There are 16 residues in the CDR3. In germline, CDR1 is MNHNY, CDR2 SVGAGI (reference sequence). The chain's CDR3 is CASTPGTSGVQETQYF. The CDR3 bases are TGTGCCAGCACCCCAGGGACTAGCGGGGTGCAAGAGACCCAGTACTTC.

This clonotype has only a few counts. This chain links TRBV3-1 with TRBJ2-1; 8 positions match TRBD2. J lost 0 bases, V lost 3 bases, and 4 bases had no gene match. This CDR3 spans 16 amino acids. The V gene's germline CDR1 is LGHDT and CDR2 YNNKEL (reference sequence). This chain's CDR3 is CASSHRGGSSYNEQFF. Here the CDR3 DNA reads TGTGCCAGCAGCCATCGGGGGGGGAGCTCCTACAATGAGCAGTTCTTC.